This passage covers 5 T cell receptor beta chains from one sample sequenced in a study of blood T cell repertoires in COVID-19. This table comes from immunoSEQ multiplex PCR, and its TCRdb copy is limited to in-frame clones, with some not included. The profile shows roughly 70,000 clones, more than 75% of them singletons. The sequencing input was peripheral blood. Source of these receptors: a human donor in a cohort sampled during active COVID-19.

The CDR3 sequence: CASSPVGLFEQFF. CDR3 bases: TGTGCCAGCAGCCCAGTGGGACTTTTCGAGCAGTTCTTC. V usage is TRBV11-2 and J usage is TRBJ2-1; D is possibly TRBD2 (6 bases). Germline V gene data show CDR1 as SGHAT and CDR2 as FQNNGV. V was cut by 5 bases and J by 10 bases, with 15 bases left in between. The CDR3 totals 13 residues.

The rearrangement joins TRBV6-5 to TRBJ2-1; D might be TRBD2 (6 bases). The CDR3 totals 13 residues. The V gene lost 8 bases and the J gene lost 10 bases, with 18 bases spanning the gap. Germline lookup yields CDR1 MNHEY and CDR2 SVGAGI. CDR3 in DNA: TGTGCCAGCGTCGGGGGAGTCTCGCGGGAGCAGTTCTTC. Translation: CASVGGVSREQFF.

The J gene is TRBJ2-2, the V gene TRBV6-6; the D gene is possibly TRBD2 (5 bases). The germline V gene has CDR1 MNHNY and CDR2 SVGAGI (reference sequence). CDR3 length equals 15 residues. V shed 4 bases and J shed 0 bases, with 9 bases lying between them. CDR3 in amino acids: CASSLQRTNTGELFF. The CDR3 bases are TGTGCCAGCAGTTTACAGCGGACGAACACCGGGGAGCTGTTTTTT.

The rearrangement links TRBV27 to TRBJ2-3, with D tentatively TRBD1 (5 bases). Trimming took 3 bases from V and 6 from J, leaving 16 bases between them. CDR3 length: 15 amino acids. Germline V gene sequence: CDR1 MNHEY, CDR2 SMNVEV (reference sequence). The CDR3 DNA reads TGTGCCAGCAGTTTCGGGCCCGGTTCAGGGGATACGCAGTATTTT. It codes for CASSFGPGSGDTQYF.

This chain connects TRBV20-1 to TRBJ1-2; D gene unclear. V lost 3 bases and J lost 7, with 9 bases in between. Germline-derived CDR1 and CDR2 are DFQATT and SNEGSKA (reference sequence). There are 11 residues in the CDR3. CDR3 protein: CSARLGSGYTF. For the CDR3, the DNA is TGCAGTGCTAGGTTGGGGAGTGGCTACACCTTC.